Each of the 24 T cell receptor beta chains below was sequenced from the same sample in a study of beta chain features in type 1 diabetes. The study reverse transcribed the entire isolated RNA, so it sequenced expressed TCRB transcripts. This table comes from immunoSEQ multiplex PCR, and its TCRdb copy is limited to in-frame clones, with some not included. The sample records 330,000 or so clones, 15% to 20% being singletons. The source material was naive CD4+ T cells from blood. These receptors all come from a woman aged 18-35 years in good health.

This clone has more than one count but fewer than ten. This chain joins TRBV19 and TRBJ1-1; 8 bases fit TRBD1. Germline trimming cut 3 bases from V and 5 bases from J; bases unmatched to any gene: 5. CDR1 and CDR2 from the germline V gene are LNHDA and SQIVND (reference sequence). CDR3 length equals 14 residues. The CDR3 loop reads CASSMTRQGTEAFF. The CDR3 nucleotides are TGTGCCAGTAGTATGACCCGACAGGGGACTGAAGCTTTCTTT. Looking up the rest from reference TRBV19 and TRBJ1-1 gives the full variable domain: DGGITQSPKYLFRKEGQNVTLSCEQNLNHDAMYWYRQDPGQGLRLIYYSQIVNDFQKGDIAEGYSVSREKKESFPLTVTSAQKNPTAFYLCASSMTRQGTEAFFGQGTRLTVV.

This clone was counted between two and nine times. This chain connects TRBV21-1 to TRBJ2-1; no DNA check was done on the table's D call, TRBD1. TRBV21-1 is classified as a pseudogene. The CDR3 covers 15 residues. CDR3 DNA: TGTGCCAGCAGCAAAAGGGGGACAGGGGACAATGAGCAGTTCTTC. The encoded protein is CASSKRGTGDNEQFF.

This clone was recorded a few times. The rearrangement uses TRBV7-9 and TRBJ1-6; D gene unclear. The CDR3 covers 13 residues. CDR1 is SEHNR, CDR2 FQNEAQ, per germline (reference sequence). The V and J ends lost 6 bases and 4 bases respectively, with 7 bases between them. The CDR3 DNA reads TGTGCCAGCAGAGCCGGGTATAATTCACCCCTCCACTTT. Residues: CASRAGYNSPLHF.

The chain has TRBV2 and TRBJ1-2; 9 bases align to TRBD1. Trimming removed 7 bases from V and 7 bases from J; junction bases left unmatched: 13. This CDR3 spans 15 amino acids. Germline-derived CDR1 and CDR2 are SNHLY and FYNNEI. The CDR3 DNA sequence: TGTGCCAGCACCCTGAATCCGGGACAGGGTTTTGGCTACACCTTC. As protein: CASTLNPGQGFGYTF.

V and J are TRBV18 and TRBJ2-7; tentative D call: TRBD1 (6 bases). V lost 4 bases to trimming and J lost 4 bases, with 8 bases between them. Germline V gene sequence: CDR1 KGHSH, CDR2 LQKENI. This CDR3 has 12 amino acids. The CDR3 DNA follows: TGTGCCAGCTCACTCGGACAGTACGAGCAGTACTTC. Amino acids: CASSLGQYEQYF.

This clone turned up a few times. The chain recombines TRBV15 with TRBJ1-2, with D possibly being TRBD1 (5 bases). The germline CDR1 and CDR2 sequences are LNHNV and YYDKDF (reference sequence). The V gene lost 3 bases and the J gene lost 7 bases, with 15 bases spanning the gap. The CDR3 sequence is 14 residues long. The CDR3, as DNA: TGTGCCACCAGCAGCGATGGGACTAGGCCTGGCTACACCTTC. Amino acids: CATSSDGTRPGYTF.

The chain links TRBV11-2 to TRBJ2-3; D is unresolved. With 4 bases removed from V and 0 bases from J, the gap between germline ends came to 8 bases. Germline-derived CDR1 and CDR2 are SGHAT and FQNNGV. This CDR3 has 14 amino acids. CDR3 residues: CASSSTSSTDTQYF. As DNA, the CDR3 is TGTGCCAGCAGCTCTACGTCTAGCACAGATACGCAGTATTTT.

This clone was counted between two and nine times. The chain recombines TRBV7-3 with TRBJ2-7; D is uncertain. This CDR3 region has 12 residues. The germline V gene encodes CDR1 SGHTA and CDR2 FQGTGA. Trimming took off 0 bases at V and 6 bases at J, with 6 bases between the two ends. CDR3 bases: TGTGCCAGCAGCTTAACGGGCACCGAGCAGTACTTC. It codes for CASSLTGTEQYF.

The chain uses TRBV18 and TRBJ1-1; the D gene is possibly TRBD1 (6 bases). CDR1 is KGHSH and CDR2 is LQKENI in the germline V gene. The CDR3 covers 14 residues. Trimming shortened V by 0 bases and J by 3 bases, and 8 bases separated the two germline ends. CDR3 bases: TGTGCCAGCTCACCACCAGGGGGAGACACTGAAGCTTTCTTT. Its protein is CASSPPGGDTEAFF.

The CDR3 DNA sequence: TGCGCCAGCAGCCAAGACAGGGTCTATGGCTACACCTTC. Its translation is CASSQDRVYGYTF. This chain links TRBV4-3 with TRBJ1-2; possibly TRBD1 for D (5 bases). Trimming left V 0 bases short and J 4 bases short, with 6 bases between. The germline V gene has CDR1 LGHNA and CDR2 YSLEER. The CDR3 consists of 13 residues.

This clone was observed a few times. The chain combines TRBV19 with TRBJ1-1; D might be TRBD1 (6 bases). The CDR3 is 11 residues long. The germline CDR1 and CDR2 sequences are LNHDA and SQIVND (reference sequence). V was cut by 10 bases and J by 7 bases, with 13 bases left in between. As DNA, the CDR3 is TGTGCCACTCGACAGGAAGGTGAAGCTTTCTTT. This translates into CATRQEGEAFF.

This clone has a handful of counts. The chain recombines TRBV2 with TRBJ1-2; D gene ambiguous. V was clipped by 4 bases and J by 4 bases, with 13 bases between them. Germline-derived CDR1 and CDR2 are SNHLY and FYNNEI. CDR3 length: 14 amino acids. In DNA, the CDR3 is TGTGCCAGCAGTGTGGACCCAGAGGGCTATGGCTACACCTTC. It encodes CASSVDPEGYGYTF.

CDR3 region: CASRQGAASGPDTQYF. The CDR3 DNA is TGTGCCAGTCGACAGGGGGCCGCCTCAGGCCCAGATACGCAGTATTTT. The chain links TRBV2 to TRBJ2-3; 10 nucleotides line up with TRBD1. Germline-derived CDR1 and CDR2 are SNHLY and FYNNEI. There are 16 residues in the CDR3. V shed 9 bases, J shed 4 bases, and the junction held 13 bases outside the gene matches.

This clone came up a few times. The chain employs TRBV7-2 and TRBJ1-4; unclear D gene. The germline gives CDR1 SGHTA, CDR2 FQGNSA. The CDR3 length is 15 residues. V was shortened by 1 base and J by 7 bases, with 13 bases between the two germline ends. CDR3 region: CASSLGFPSGEKLFF. CDR3 DNA: TGTGCCAGCAGCTTAGGGTTCCCTAGCGGTGAAAAACTGTTTTTT.

This clone was seen more than once but under ten times. The genes are TRBV2 and TRBJ2-7; TRBD1 aligns across 7 bases. Germline CDR1 reads SNHLY; CDR2 reads FYNNEI. V was clipped by 4 bases and J by 0 bases; unmatched bases: 3. The CDR3 has 14 amino acids. CDR3 sequence reads: CASSGQGPSYEQYF. In DNA, the CDR3 is TGTGCCAGCAGTGGACAGGGACCCTCCTACGAGCAGTACTTC.

This clone turned up a few times. Other DNA sequences of this sample code for an identical CDR3. The rearrangement joins TRBV7-2 to TRBJ1-1; 8 bases agree with TRBD1. The CDR3 loop spans 13 amino acids. After removal of 1 base from V and 5 bases from J, the junction contained 0 bases not matched to a gene. In germline, CDR1 is SGHTA, CDR2 FQGNSA. The CDR3: CASSLGQGTEAFF. CDR3 nucleotide sequence: TGTGCCAGCAGCTTAGGACAGGGGACTGAAGCTTTCTTT.

The rearrangement joins TRBV29-1 to TRBJ2-1, with a weak D call TRBD2 (5 bases). Germline V lookup: CDR1 SQVTM, CDR2 ANQGSEA. The CDR3 is 12 amino acids. The ends were cut back, 7 bases at V and 4 bases at J, with 11 bases in the middle. CDR3 nucleotides: TGCAGCGCTGGACTTCTTTACAATGAGCAGTTCTTC. Its protein is CSAGLLYNEQFF.

For this clone: The sample has other DNA sequences that encode this CDR3 too. This chain connects TRBV30 to TRBJ1-5; 7 nucleotides line up with TRBD1. The CDR3 contains 14 residues. Germline V lookup: CDR1 GTSNPN, CDR2 SVGIG (reference sequence). V lost 5 bases and J lost 2; bases outside the gene matches: 6. This chain's CDR3 is CAWGRQGGNQPQHF. As DNA, the CDR3 is TGTGCCTGGGGTCGACAGGGAGGCAATCAGCCCCAGCATTTT.

This clone was seen only a few times. The gene calls are TRBV19 and TRBJ1-1, with D perhaps matching TRBD1 (5 bases). The CDR3 has 15 residues. Trimming stripped 0 bases from V and 3 bases from J, with 11 bases between. The germline V gene has CDR1 LNHDA and CDR2 SQIVND (reference sequence). DNA for the CDR3: TGTGCCAGTAGTATAGAGAGGGGACTGGACACTGAAGCTTTCTTT. As protein: CASSIERGLDTEAFF.

This clone was counted a few times. This sequence joins TRBV5-1 and TRBJ2-1, with D possibly TRBD1 on 6 matching bases. CDR3 length: 15 residues. CDR1 and CDR2 from the germline V gene are SGHRS and YFSETQ. The V end was cut by 3 bases, the J end by 4 bases, with 14 bases between. This CDR3 reads CASSSAGEWYNEQFF. The CDR3, as DNA: TGCGCCAGCAGCTCGGCAGGGGAATGGTACAATGAGCAGTTCTTC.

This clone was seen only a few times. The chain has TRBV18 and TRBJ2-1, with D tentatively TRBD1 (5 bases). The V gene's germline CDR1 is KGHSH and CDR2 LQKENI. The CDR3 covers 12 residues. V was cut by 6 bases and J by 5 bases, with 8 bases left in between. The CDR3 DNA reads as TGTGCCAGCTCGCTAGGGGACAATGAGCAGTTCTTC. Translated: CASSLGDNEQFF.

The chain employs TRBV5-1 and TRBJ1-2, with 10 nucleotides matching TRBD1. Per germline, CDR1 SGHRS and CDR2 YFSETQ. The ends lost 1 base at V and 6 bases at J; junction bases unmatched: 9. CDR3 length: 16 amino acids. CDR3 nucleotide sequence: TGCGCCAGCAGCTTGCCCTCCTCTGGACAGGGGGATGGCTACACCTTC. Translated: CASSLPSSGQGDGYTF.

The V call is TRBV18, the J call TRBJ1-1; 9 nucleotides line up with TRBD1. The V and J ends lost 3 bases and 0 bases, in that order; junction bases with no gene match: 5. Germline V gives CDR1 KGHSH, CDR2 LQKENI. CDR3 length: 16 residues. The CDR3 region has the DNA TGTGCCAGCTCACCTCCTGGGACAGGGCTGAACACTGAAGCTTTCTTT. This encodes CASSPPGTGLNTEAFF.

This clone was picked up a small number of times. The gene calls are TRBV19 and TRBJ2-3, with a weak D call TRBD1 (6 bases). The CDR3 totals 17 residues. The germline CDR1 and CDR2 sequences are LNHDA and SQIVND (reference sequence). Trimming shortened V by 5 bases and J by 0 bases, and 18 bases separated the two germline ends. The CDR3 DNA follows: TGTGCCAGTAGTGGACAGCGCTCCCTCCAAAGCACAGATACGCAGTATTTT. Translation: CASSGQRSLQSTDTQYF.